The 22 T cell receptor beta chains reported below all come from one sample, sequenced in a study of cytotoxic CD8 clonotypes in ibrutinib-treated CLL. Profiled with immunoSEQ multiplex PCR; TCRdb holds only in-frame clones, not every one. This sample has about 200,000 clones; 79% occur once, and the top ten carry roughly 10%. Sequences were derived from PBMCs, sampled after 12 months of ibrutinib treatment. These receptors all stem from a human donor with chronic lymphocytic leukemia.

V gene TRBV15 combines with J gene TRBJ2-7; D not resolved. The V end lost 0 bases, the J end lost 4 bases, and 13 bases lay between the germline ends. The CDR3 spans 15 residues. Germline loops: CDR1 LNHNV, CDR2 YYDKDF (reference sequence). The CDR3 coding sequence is TGTGCCACCAGCAGAGATCCGTCGGCGGAGTACGAGCAGTACTTC. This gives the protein CATSRDPSAEYEQYF.

CDR3 sequence (DNA): TGCGCCAGCAGCCAAGCACTTTTAGCGGGACGAGGCGGACGTGAGCAGTTCTTC. It translates to CASSQALLAGRGGREQFF. The J gene is TRBJ2-1, the V gene TRBV4-1, with 8 bases identical to TRBD2. The CDR3 spans 18 residues. Trimming at V came to 1 base and at J to 9 bases, leaving 17 bases not matched to a gene. Looked up from germline, CDR1 is MGHRA and CDR2 is YSYEKL.

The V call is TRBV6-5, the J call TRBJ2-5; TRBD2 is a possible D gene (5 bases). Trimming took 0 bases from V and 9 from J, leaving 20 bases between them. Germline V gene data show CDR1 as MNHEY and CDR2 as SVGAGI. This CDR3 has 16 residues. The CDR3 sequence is CASSYSKSSLSAPQYF. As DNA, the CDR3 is TGTGCCAGCAGTTACTCGAAGTCTAGCCTATCCGCCCCCCAGTACTTC.

The CDR3 is CASSPMTGIYGYTF. DNA for the CDR3: TGTGCCAGCAGCCCCATGACAGGGATCTATGGCTACACCTTC. The chain has TRBV7-9 and TRBJ1-2; 7 bases fit TRBD1. Trimming cost V 5 bases and J 4 bases; bases outside gene matches: 7. The V gene's germline CDR1 is SEHNR and CDR2 FQNEAQ (reference sequence). This CDR3 spans 14 amino acids.

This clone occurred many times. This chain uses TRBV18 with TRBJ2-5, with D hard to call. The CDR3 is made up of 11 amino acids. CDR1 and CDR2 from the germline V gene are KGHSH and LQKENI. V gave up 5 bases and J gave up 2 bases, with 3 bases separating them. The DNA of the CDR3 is TGTGCCAGCTCATCTCAAGAGACCCAGTACTTC. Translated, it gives CASSSQETQYF. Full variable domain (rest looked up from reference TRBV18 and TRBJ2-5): NAGVMQNPRHLVRRRGQEARLRCSPMKGHSHVYWYRQLPEEGLKFMVYLQKENIIDESGMPKERFSAEFPKEGPSILRIQQVVRGDSAAYFCASSSQETQYFGPGTRLLVL.

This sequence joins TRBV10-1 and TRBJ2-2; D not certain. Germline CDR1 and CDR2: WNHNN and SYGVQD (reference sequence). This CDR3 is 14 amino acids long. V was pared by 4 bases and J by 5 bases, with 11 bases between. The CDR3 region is CASSAPGTTGELFF. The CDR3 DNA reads TGCGCCAGCAGTGCTCCAGGCACAACCGGGGAGCTGTTTTTT.

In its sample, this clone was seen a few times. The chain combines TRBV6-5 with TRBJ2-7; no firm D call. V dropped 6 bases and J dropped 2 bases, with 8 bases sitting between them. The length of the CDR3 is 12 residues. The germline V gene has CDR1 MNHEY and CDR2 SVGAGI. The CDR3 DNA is TGTGCCAGCAGCTATGACCCCTACGAGCAGTACTTC. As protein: CASSYDPYEQYF.

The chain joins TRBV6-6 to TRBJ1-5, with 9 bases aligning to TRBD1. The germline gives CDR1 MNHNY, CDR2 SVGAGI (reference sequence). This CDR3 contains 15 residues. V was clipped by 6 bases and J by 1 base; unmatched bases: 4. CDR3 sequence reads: CASRGQGRSNQPQHF. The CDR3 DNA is TGTGCCAGCAGAGGACAGGGGAGAAGCAATCAGCCCCAGCATTTT.

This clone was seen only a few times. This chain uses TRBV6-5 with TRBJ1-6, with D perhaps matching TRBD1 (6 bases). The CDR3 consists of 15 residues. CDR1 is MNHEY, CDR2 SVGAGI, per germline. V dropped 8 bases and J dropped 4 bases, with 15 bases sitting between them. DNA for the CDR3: TGTGCCAGCCGACCTACAGGGAATTATAATTCACCCCTCCACTTT. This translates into CASRPTGNYNSPLHF.

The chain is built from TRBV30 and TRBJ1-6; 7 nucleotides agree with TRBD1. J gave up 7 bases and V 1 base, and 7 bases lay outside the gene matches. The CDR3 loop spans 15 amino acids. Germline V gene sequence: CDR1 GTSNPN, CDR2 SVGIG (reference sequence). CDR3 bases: TGTGCCTGGAGTGACCTGACAGGGATCAATTCACCCCTCCACTTT. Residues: CAWSDLTGINSPLHF. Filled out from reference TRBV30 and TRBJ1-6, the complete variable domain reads SQTIHQWPATLVQPVGSPLSLECTVEGTSNPNLYWYRQAAGRGLQLLFYSVGIGQISSEVPQNLSASRPQDRQFILSSKKLLLSDSGFYLCAWSDLTGINSPLHFGNGTRLTVT.

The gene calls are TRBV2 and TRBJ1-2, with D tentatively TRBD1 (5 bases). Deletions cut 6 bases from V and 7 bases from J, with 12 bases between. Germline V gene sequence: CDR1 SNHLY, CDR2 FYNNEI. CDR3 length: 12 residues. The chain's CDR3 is CASSPDIGGYTF. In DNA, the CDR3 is TGTGCCAGCAGCCCGGACATAGGTGGCTACACCTTC.

CDR3 in amino acids: CAISEPGQRYTEAFF. The CDR3 nucleotides are TGTGCCATCAGTGAGCCTGGACAGAGATACACTGAAGCTTTCTTT. V usage is TRBV10-3 and J usage is TRBJ1-1, with D perhaps TRBD1 (6 bases). The germline V gene encodes CDR1 ENHRY and CDR2 SYGVKD. The V end was cut by 2 bases, the J end by 3 bases, with 13 bases between. The length of the CDR3 is 15 residues.

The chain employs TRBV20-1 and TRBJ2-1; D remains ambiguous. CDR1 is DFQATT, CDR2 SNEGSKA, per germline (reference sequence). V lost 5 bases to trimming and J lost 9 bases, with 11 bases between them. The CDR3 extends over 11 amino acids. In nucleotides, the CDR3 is TGCAGTGCTGGAAGTTCCAGTGAGCAGTTCTTC. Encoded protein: CSAGSSSEQFF.

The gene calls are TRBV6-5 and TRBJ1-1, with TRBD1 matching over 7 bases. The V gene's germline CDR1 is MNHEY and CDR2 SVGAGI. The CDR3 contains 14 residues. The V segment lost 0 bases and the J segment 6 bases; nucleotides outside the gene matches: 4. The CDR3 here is CASSYSTGRAEAFF. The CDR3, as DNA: TGTGCCAGCAGTTACTCGACAGGGAGGGCTGAAGCTTTCTTT.

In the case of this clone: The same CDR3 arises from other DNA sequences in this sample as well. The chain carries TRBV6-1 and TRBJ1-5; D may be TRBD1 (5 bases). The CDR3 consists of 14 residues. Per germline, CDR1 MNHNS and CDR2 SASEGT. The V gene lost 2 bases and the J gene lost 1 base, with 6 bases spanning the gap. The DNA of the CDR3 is TGTGCCAGCAGTGAAAGGGGCAGCAATCAGCCCCAGCATTTT. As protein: CASSERGSNQPQHF.

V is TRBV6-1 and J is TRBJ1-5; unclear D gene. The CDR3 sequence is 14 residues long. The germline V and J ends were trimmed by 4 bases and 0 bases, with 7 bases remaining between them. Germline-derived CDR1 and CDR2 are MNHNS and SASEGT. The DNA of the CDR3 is TGTGCCAGCAGTGGGGGATATAGCAATCAGCCCCAGCATTTT. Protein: CASSGGYSNQPQHF.

Here the CDR3 reads CASSQEAEGREQYF. In DNA, the CDR3 is TGTGCCAGCAGCCAAGAAGCTGAGGGACGAGAGCAGTACTTC. V usage is TRBV4-2 and J usage is TRBJ2-7; TRBD1 or TRBD2 may be the D gene (5 bases each). Germline lookup yields CDR1 LGHNA and CDR2 YNFKEQ. V was trimmed by 0 bases and J by 7 bases, leaving 13 bases between them. CDR3 size: 14 residues.

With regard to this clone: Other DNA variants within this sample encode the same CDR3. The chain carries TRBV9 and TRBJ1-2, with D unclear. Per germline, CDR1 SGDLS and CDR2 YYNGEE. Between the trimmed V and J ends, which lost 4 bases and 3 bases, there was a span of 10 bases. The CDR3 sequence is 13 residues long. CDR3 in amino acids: CASSPDRDYGYTF. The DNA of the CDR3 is TGTGCCAGCAGCCCGGACCGGGACTATGGCTACACCTTC.

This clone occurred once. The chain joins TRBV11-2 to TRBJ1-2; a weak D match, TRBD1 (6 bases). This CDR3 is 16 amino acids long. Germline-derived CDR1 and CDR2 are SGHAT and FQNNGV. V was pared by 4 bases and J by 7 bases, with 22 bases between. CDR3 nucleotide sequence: TGTGCCAGCAGCTCGCAACGGGACACCGATAGATTTGGCTACACCTTC. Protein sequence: CASSSQRDTDRFGYTF.

DNA of the CDR3: TGTGCCAGCAGTTACACGACAGTTTGGAACACTGAAGCTTTCTTT. Amino acids: CASSYTTVWNTEAFF. V is TRBV6-6 and J is TRBJ1-1, with D tentatively TRBD1 (5 bases). The ends were cut back, 2 bases at V and 1 base at J, with 11 bases in the middle. The CDR3 sequence is 15 residues long. The germline CDR1 and CDR2 sequences are MNHNY and SVGAGI (reference sequence).

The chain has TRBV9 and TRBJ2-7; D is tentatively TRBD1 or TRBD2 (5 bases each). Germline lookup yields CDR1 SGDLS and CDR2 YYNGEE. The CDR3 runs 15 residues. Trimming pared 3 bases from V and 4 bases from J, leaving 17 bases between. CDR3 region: CASSAHPGAGYEQYF. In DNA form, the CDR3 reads TGTGCCAGCAGCGCCCATCCCGGGGCAGGGTACGAGCAGTACTTC.

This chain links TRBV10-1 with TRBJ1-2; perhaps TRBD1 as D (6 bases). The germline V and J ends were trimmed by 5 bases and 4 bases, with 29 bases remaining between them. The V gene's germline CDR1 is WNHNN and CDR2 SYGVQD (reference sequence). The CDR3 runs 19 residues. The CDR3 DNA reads TGCGCCAGCAGTAGGCCCCTCCGGGACAACAACTTCATAGCCTATGGCTACACCTTC. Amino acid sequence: CASSRPLRDNNFIAYGYTF.